The clone carrying this T cell receptor (beta chain) has only one observation. Its antigen remains unknown. Vbeta (60) and Jbeta (13) primers were used in the PCR. Profiled with immunoSEQ multiplex PCR; TCRdb holds only in-frame clones, not every one. The sample lists hundreds of thousands of clones; more than 75% were seen once. CDR1 and CDR2 from the germline V gene are MDHEN and SYDVKM. Between the trimmed V and J ends, which lost 6 bases and 6 bases, there was a span of 9 bases. The CDR3 runs to 11 residues. The source of the sample is a study of cytomegalovirus exposure and HLA in healthy donors. Study at large: Earlier work reported approximately 110 million unique TCR beta sequences from 150 million to 200 million T cells. General study points: In terms of immune exposure information, only CMV serostatus was available. It was in a later analysis that TCR association rates were seen to vary by HLA locus, highest for DRB1 and lowest for HLA-C.

The specimen sequenced was PBMCs. The gene calls are TRBV28 and TRBJ2-7, with D unclear. This TCR derives from a man in his forties in good health and CMV-seropositive. CDR3 protein: CASRYSSEQYF. DNA for the CDR3: TGTGCCAGCAGGTACAGCAGCGAGCAGTACTTC.